This T cell receptor beta chain was sequenced during a study of STAT3 mutations in large granular lymphocyte leukemia. Findings and caveats of the study: In T-cell large granular lymphocyte leukemia, about half of patients showed multiple immunodominant subclonotypes.

As to this clone: Its antigen is undetermined.

Some clones are missing from TCRdb's copy, which holds only in-frame ones; the method was immunoSEQ multiplex PCR. Seen here are 35,000 to 40,000 clones, roughly 84% observed once, and the top ten hold approximately 0.42%. This CDR3 region has 18 residues. Germline-derived CDR1 and CDR2 are SGHRS and YFSETQ. The ends lost 5 bases at V and 0 bases at J; junction bases unmatched: 13. The sequence came from a human donor with T large granular lymphocyte leukemia. Some clones in this sample may be carry-over from other donors' samples. The sequenced sample was PBMCs. This chain uses TRBV5-1 with TRBJ2-3; 9 nucleotides match TRBD1. The DNA of the CDR3 is TGCGCCAGCAGTCTCGGAAAGGGCGGGACAGGGAGCACAGATACGCAGTATTTT. This codes for CASSLGKGGTGSTDTQYF.